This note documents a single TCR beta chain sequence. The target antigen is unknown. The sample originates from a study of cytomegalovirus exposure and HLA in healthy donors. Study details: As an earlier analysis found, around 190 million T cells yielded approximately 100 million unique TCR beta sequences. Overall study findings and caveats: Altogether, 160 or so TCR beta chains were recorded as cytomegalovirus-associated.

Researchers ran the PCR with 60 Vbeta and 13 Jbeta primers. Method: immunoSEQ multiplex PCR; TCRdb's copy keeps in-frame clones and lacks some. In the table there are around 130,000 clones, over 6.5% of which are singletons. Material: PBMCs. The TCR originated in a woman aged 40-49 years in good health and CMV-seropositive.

The CDR3 is CASSLLGRRDTEAFF. DNA of the CDR3: TGTGCCAGCAGCCTCCTAGGGAGGAGAGACACTGAAGCTTTCTTT. The V gene is TRBV7-6, the J gene TRBJ1-1; no clear D. CDR1 and CDR2 from the germline V gene are SGHVS and FNYEAQ. The V gene lost 5 bases and the J gene lost 3 bases, with 16 bases spanning the gap. CDR3 length: 15 residues.